The rows below give T cell receptor beta chains drawn from one sample of a study of cytomegalovirus exposure and HLA in healthy donors. Profiled with immunoSEQ multiplex PCR; TCRdb holds only in-frame clones, not every one. The sample lists 120,000 or so clones, roughly 90% occurring once. Sequenced input: PBMCs. The receptors stem from a woman in her 30s in good health and CMV-seropositive. The CDR3 runs from the conserved cysteine through the conserved F or W.

cdr3_length	v_call	j_call	cdr3_aa
15	TRBV7-2	TRBJ2-7	CASSRTSGGAGEQYF
15	TRBV7-9	TRBJ2-3	CASSSGTSGTDTQYF
14	TRBV5-6	TRBJ2-5	CASSGRSPGETQYF
14	TRBV28	TRBJ1-5	CASSLGQAYQPQHF
14	TRBV5-1	TRBJ1-1	CASRRDNMNTEAFF
12	TRBV7-2	TRBJ2-1	CASSSLINEQFF
14	TRBV30	TRBJ1-3	CAYSEGSSGNTIYF
16	TRBV6-5	TRBJ2-3	CASSYSGLAGIDTQYF
13	TRBV29-1	TRBJ2-7	CSAGTSGRNEQYF
15	TRBV5-1	TRBJ2-3	CASSLRPNGADTQYF
16	TRBV19	TRBJ2-7	CASRETLAGGSYEQYF
13	TRBV5-1	TRBJ2-7	CASSASGAGGLYF
14	TRBV11-2	TRBJ2-1	CASSLGGGVNEQFF
13	TRBV5-1	TRBJ2-1	CASSPGLAGKVVF
16	TRBV7-8	TRBJ2-3	CASSQPKTGGSDTQYF
16	TRBV2	TRBJ1-2	CASRSRSGSANYGYTF
14	TRBV28	TRBJ1-2	CASSPDRTDYGYTF
12	TRBV5-6	TRBJ2-5	CASSENRETQYF
13	TRBV30	TRBJ1-1	CAWSPRTDTEAFF
13	TRBV6-4	TRBJ2-1	CASSDGENHEQFF
14	TRBV19	TRBJ2-7	CASGTSGGSYEQYF
15	TRBV5-6	TRBJ1-1	CASSLVRDWDTEAFF
14	TRBV27	TRBJ2-2	CASRFLGGTGELFF
15	TRBV19	TRBJ1-4	CASSTDITTNEKLFF
13	TRBV2	TRBJ2-1	CASIGTGLSEQFF
17	TRBV4-2	TRBJ2-3	CASSQGGLAGLTDTQYF
13	TRBV5-6	TRBJ2-5	CASSSAGRETQYF
14	TRBV2	TRBJ2-3	CASSNRVGTDTQYF
14	TRBV4-3	TRBJ1-1	CASSQNSERTEAFF
13	TRBV5-1	TRBJ2-1	CASSIGTSDEQFF